This entry is about one T cell receptor beta chain. In the authors' methods: Counts of nucleated cells, estimated from reference gene primer amplification, were obtained. Assay used: immunoSEQ multiplex PCR; TCRdb lists only in-frame clones, some missing. V and J calls and clone size are as listed in that table; D and trimming were resolved from the DNA. The sample has approximately 150,000 clones, roughly 84% seen once. This sample was included in a study of blood T cell repertoires in COVID-19. Looking at the study overall: Italy, Spain and the United States were the sources of the convalescent and acute COVID-19 samples. PBMCs, B-cell-depleted T cells, or T cells provided the cDNA or gDNA that made up the material.

In Seattle, patients joined the study during active infection and were tracked longitudinally. The TCR comes from a man younger than 45 with COVID-19, enrolled during active disease. Source material: peripheral blood.

CDR3 sequence: CAWGGETQYF. DNA for the CDR3: TGTGCCTGGGGCGGAGAGACCCAGTACTTC. This sequence joins TRBV30 and TRBJ2-5; D is unclear. This CDR3 region has 10 residues. Germline V CDR1 and CDR2: GTSNPN, SVGIG (reference sequence). With 5 bases removed from V and 4 bases from J, the gap between germline ends came to 5 bases. Supplemented by reference TRBV30 and TRBJ2-5, the full variable domain reads SQTIHQWPATLVQPVGSPLSLECTVEGTSNPNLYWYRQAAGRGLQLLFYSVGIGQISSEVPQNLSASRPQDRQFILSSKKLLLSDSGFYLCAWGGETQYFGPGTRLLVL.